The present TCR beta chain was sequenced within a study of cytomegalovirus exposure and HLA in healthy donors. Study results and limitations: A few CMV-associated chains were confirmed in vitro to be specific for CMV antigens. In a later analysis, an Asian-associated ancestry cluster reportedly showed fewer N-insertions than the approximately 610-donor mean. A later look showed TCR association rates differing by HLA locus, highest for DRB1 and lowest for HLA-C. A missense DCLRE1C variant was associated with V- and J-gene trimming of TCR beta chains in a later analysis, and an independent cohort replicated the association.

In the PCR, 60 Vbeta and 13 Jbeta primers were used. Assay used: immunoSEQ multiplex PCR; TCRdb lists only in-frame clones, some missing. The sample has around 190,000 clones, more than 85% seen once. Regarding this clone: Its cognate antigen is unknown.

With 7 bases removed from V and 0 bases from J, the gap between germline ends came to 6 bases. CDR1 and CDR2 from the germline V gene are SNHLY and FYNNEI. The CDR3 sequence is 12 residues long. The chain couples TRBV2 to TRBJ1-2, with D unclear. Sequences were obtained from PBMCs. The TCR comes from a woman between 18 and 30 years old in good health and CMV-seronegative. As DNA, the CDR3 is TGTGCCAGCATCAATGCTAACTATGGCTACACCTTC. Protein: CASINANYGYTF. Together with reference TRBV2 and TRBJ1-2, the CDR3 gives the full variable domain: EPEVTQTPSHQVTQMGQEVILRCVPISNHLYFYWYRQILGQKVEFLVSFYNNEISEKSEIFDDQFSVERPDGSNFTLKIRSTKLEDSAMYFCASINANYGYTFGSGTRLTVV.